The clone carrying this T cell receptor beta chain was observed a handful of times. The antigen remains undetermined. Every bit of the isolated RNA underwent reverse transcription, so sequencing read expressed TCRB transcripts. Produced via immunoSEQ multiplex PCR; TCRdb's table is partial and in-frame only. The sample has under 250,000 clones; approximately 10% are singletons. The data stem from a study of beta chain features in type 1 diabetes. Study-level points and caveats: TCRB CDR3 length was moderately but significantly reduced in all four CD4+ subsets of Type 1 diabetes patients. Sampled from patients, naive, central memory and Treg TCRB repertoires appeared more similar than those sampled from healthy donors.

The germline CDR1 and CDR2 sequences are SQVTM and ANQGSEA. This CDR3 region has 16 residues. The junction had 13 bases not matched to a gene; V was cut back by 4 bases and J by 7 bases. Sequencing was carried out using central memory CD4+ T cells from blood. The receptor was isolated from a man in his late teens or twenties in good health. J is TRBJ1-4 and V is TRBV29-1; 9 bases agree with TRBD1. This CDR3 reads CSVVGATGGMGEKLFF. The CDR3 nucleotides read TGCAGCGTTGTGGGGGCCACAGGGGGCATGGGTGAAAAACTGTTTTTT.